This T cell receptor beta chain was observed in a study of T cells expressing NK-cell markers. The CDR3 extends over 14 amino acids. Germline CDR1 SQVTM, CDR2 ANQGSEA. Comments on this clonotype: Its antigen is undetermined.

Study-wide points: A handful of donors likewise had their CD3+CD56-NKG2C+ fraction led by these clonotypes.

TCRdb re-called the 5' RACE reads and gives one entry per CDR3 protein, without DNA. Here the sample table reports some 120,000 distinct CDR3 sequences. The TCR comes from a woman between 18 and 70 years old in good health. The J gene is TRBJ2-3, the V gene TRBV29-1; with no DNA, the TCRdb D assignment of TRBD2 cannot be verified. The sequenced sample consisted of blood T cells: a sorted CD56 or NKG2C T cell subset, CD4+ or CD8+ T cells, or bulk PBMC T cells (not recorded which). CDR3 sequence: CSVVWGRDPDTQYF.